This T cell receptor beta chain was identified during a study of shared clonotypes between healthy human individuals. Measured with immunoSEQ multiplex PCR; TCRdb has only the in-frame clones, and not every one. This sample yields 2 million to 2.5 million clones, of which roughly 95% are seen a single time; around 0.13% belongs to the top ten. A word on this clone: Its antigen remains unidentified.

Germline values: CDR1 ENHRY, CDR2 SYGVKD. CDR3 length: 13 amino acids. Trimming took off 8 bases at V and 7 bases at J, with 15 bases between the two ends. Study-level points and caveats: The small donor group covered limited genetic and exposure diversity. Naive subsets usually exceeded memory subsets in estimated richness. Generation probabilities of non-shared clonotypes were lower (relative to those shared by all four donors).

The sequenced sample was naive CD4+ T cells sorted from blood. Subset in this sample: CD45RA+ positively selected. This chain uses TRBV10-3 with TRBJ2-1; possibly TRBD1 or TRBD2 for D (5 bases each). The clonotype originates from a man aged 18 to 29 in good health. CDR3 in DNA: TGTGCCATCGACGCAGGGAGAGTGAATGAGCAGTTCTTC. Its translation: CAIDAGRVNEQFF.